This TCR beta chain was identified in a study of beta chain features in type 1 diabetes. This clone has just a few counts. Antigen specificity is unknown. Overall study results and limits: Among patients with Type 1 diabetes, TCRB CDR3s were moderately but significantly shorter in every one of the four CD4+ subsets.

TCRB transcripts that were expressed got sequenced, as all of the isolated RNA had been reverse transcribed. The method was immunoSEQ multiplex PCR; TCRdb's version includes in-frame clones alone and lacks a portion of them. The data contain 200,000 to 250,000 clones, 16% of them singletons. This TCR was sampled from a man aged 30 to 39 with type 1 diabetes. What was sequenced was naive CD4+ T cells from blood.

The CDR3 loop is CASSERSGTDTQYF. The CDR3 DNA reads as TGTGCCAGCAGTGAACGGTCGGGCACAGATACGCAGTATTTT. The J gene is TRBJ2-3, the V gene TRBV2; no reliable D call. The CDR3 runs 14 residues. Germline V lookup: CDR1 SNHLY, CDR2 FYNNEI. V dropped 2 bases and J dropped 1 base, with 7 bases sitting between them.